This TCR beta chain was identified during a study of post-analysis software for immune sequencing data. For the study at large: The disease courses covered relapsing-remitting, secondary progressive and progressive-relapsing multiple sclerosis. Findings of the study overall: Same-batch preparations were strongly co-clustered by F measure. Diversity measured as normalized Chao1 was significantly lower in multiple sclerosis patients than in controls.

About this clonotype itself: The antigen is not known.

Carried by the TCR beta cDNA libraries were unique molecular identifiers. Out of roughly 0.85 to 10 million T cells, about 510,000 cDNA molecules were generated. TCRdb reanalysed the PCR reads using MiXCR and keeps one entry per CDR3 protein. The repertoire holds 450,000 to 700,000 distinct CDR3 sequences, with 44% as singletons. This TCR came from a girl between 5 and 17 years old with multiple sclerosis. Sequenced sample: blood.

The CDR3 DNA reads as TGTGCCAGCAGTTTGTCTCAGGCCTACGAGCAGTACTTC. This sequence encodes CASSLSQAYEQYF. This chain joins TRBV28 and TRBJ2-4; D is unresolved. The DNA end is a closer match to TRBJ2-7, so the J assignment may be wrong. Looked up from germline, CDR1 is MDHEN and CDR2 is SYDVKM. The length of the CDR3 is 13 residues.